This TCR beta chain was sequenced during a study of T cells after yellow fever vaccination. Germline V lookup: CDR1 MNHNS, CDR2 SASEGT. The V gene end was trimmed by 7 bases and the J gene end by 2 bases; junction bases not matched to a gene: 8. CDR3 length: 17 residues. On this clonotype itself: Its cognate antigen is unknown.

General study results and limits: Once the booster was given, most primary-vaccination clones reappeared, at around 95% for CD4 and around 90% for CD8. There was a small share of clonotypes that showed up in both the CD4 and CD8 compartments.

They built TCR cDNA with 5'RACE template switching, a step that put in a universal primer site and UMIs. One entry per CDR3 protein results from TCRdb running MiXCR on the 5' RACE reads. This table has 300,000 to 400,000 distinct CDR3 sequences, 8.7% appearing once. V gene TRBV6-1 combines with J gene TRBJ2-6; 10 nucleotides line up with TRBD1. This TCR was recovered from a man aged 18-30 years who received the YFV17D yellow fever vaccine. The specimen was PBMCs, collected on the day of the first yellow fever vaccination. This CDR3 is CASTDATGGAGANVLTF. The CDR3 DNA is TGTGCCAGCACTGACGCGACAGGGGGCGCTGGGGCCAACGTCCTGACTTTC.